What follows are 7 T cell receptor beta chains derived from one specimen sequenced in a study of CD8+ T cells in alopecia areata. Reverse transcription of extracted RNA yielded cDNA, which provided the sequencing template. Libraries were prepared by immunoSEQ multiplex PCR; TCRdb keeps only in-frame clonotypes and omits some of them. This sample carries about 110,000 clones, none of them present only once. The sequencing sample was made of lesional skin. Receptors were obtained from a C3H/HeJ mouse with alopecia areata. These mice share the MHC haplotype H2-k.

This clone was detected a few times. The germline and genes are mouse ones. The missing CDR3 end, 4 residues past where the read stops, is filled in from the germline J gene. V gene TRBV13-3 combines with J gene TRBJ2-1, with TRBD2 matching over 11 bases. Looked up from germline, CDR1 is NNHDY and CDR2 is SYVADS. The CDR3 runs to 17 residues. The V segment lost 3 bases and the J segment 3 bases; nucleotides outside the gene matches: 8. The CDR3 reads CASSVTGGAGVYAEQFF. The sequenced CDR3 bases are TGTGCCAGCAGTGTAACTGGGGGGGCGGGAGTCTATGCT.

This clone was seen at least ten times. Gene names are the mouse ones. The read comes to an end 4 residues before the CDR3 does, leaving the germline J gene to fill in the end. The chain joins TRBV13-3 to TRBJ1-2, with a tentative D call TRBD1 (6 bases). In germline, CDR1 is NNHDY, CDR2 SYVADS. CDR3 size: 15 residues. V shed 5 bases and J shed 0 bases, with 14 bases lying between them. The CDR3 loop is CASSTGTLSNSDYTF. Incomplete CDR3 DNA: TGTGCCAGCAGCACCGGGACACTATCAAACTCC.

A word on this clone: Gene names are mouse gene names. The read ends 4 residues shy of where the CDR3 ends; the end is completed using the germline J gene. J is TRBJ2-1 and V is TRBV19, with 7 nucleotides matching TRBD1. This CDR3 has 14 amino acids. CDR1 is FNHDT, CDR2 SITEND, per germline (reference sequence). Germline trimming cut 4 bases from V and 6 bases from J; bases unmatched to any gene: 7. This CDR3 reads CASSPRQGGAEQFF. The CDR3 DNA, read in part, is TGTGCCAGCAGTCCCCGACAGGGCGGTGCT.

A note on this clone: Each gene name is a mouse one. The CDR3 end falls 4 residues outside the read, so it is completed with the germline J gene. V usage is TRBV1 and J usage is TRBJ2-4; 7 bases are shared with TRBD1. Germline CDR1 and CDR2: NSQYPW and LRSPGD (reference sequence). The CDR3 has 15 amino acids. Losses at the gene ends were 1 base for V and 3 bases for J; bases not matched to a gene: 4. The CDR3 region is CTCSAVRGRQNTLYF. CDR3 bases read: TGCACCTGCAGTGCAGTCAGGGGGAGGCAAAAC.

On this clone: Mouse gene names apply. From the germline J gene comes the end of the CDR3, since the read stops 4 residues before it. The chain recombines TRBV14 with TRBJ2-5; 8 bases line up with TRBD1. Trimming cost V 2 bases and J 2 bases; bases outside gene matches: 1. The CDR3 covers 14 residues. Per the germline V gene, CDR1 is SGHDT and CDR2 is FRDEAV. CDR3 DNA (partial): TGTGCCAGCAGTTTAGGACAGGGCCAAGAC. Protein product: CASSLGQGQD. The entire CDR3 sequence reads CASSLGQGQDTQYF. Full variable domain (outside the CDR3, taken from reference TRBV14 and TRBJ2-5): EAGVTQSPRYAVLQEGQAVSFWCDPISGHDTLYWYQQPRDQGPQLLVYFRDEAVIDNSQLPSDRFSAVRPKGTNSTLKIQSAKQGDTATYLCASSLGQGQDTQYFGPGTRLLVL.

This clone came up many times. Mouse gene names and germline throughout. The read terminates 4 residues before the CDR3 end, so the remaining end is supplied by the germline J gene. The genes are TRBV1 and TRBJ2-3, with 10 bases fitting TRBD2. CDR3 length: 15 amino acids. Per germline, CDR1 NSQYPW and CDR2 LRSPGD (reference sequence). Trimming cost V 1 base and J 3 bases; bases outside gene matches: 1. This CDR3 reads CTCSAAGLGAETLYF. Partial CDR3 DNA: TGCACCTGCAGTGCAGCGGGACTGGGGGCAGAA.

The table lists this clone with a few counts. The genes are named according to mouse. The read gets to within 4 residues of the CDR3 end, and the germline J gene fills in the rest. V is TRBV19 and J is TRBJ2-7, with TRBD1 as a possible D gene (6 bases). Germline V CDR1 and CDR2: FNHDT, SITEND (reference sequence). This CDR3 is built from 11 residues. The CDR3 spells CASTHRDEQYF. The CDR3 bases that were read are TGTGCCAGCACCCACAGGGAT.